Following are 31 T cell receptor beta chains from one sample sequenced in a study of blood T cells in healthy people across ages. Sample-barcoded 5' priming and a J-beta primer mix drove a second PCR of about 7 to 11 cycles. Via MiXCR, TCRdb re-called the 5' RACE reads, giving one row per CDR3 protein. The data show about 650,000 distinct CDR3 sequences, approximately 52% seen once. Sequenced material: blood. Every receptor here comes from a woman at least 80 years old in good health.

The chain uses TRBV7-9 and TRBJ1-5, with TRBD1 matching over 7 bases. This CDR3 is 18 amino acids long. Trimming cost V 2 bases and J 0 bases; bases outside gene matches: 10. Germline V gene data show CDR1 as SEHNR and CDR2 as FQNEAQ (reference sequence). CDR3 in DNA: TGTGCCAGCAGCTTAACCCAGACAGGGTTTTTTAGCAATCAGCCCCAGCATTTT. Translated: CASSLTQTGFFSNQPQHF.

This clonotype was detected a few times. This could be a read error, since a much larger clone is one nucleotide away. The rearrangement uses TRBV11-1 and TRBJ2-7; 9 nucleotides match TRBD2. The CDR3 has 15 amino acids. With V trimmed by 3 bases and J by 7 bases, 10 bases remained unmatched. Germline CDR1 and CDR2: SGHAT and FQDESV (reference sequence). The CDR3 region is CASSFTSGLYNEQYF. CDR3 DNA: TGTGCCAGCAGCTTTACTAGCGGGTTATACAATGAGCAGTACTTC.

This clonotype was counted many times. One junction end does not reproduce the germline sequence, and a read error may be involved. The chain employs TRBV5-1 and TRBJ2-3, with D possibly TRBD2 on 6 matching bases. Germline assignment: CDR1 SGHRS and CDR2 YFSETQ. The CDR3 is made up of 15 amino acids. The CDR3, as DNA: TGTGCCAGCAGCAGGGAGGCGGGCGCCACAGATACGCAGTATTTT. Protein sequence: CASSREAGATDTQYF.

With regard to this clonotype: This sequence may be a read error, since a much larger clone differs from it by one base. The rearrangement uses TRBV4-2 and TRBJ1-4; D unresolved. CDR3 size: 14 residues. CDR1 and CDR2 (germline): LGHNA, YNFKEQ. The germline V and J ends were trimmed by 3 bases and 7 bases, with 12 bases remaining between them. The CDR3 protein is CASSQGRRAEKLFF. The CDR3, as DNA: TGTGCCAGCAGCCAGGGTAGACGTGCTGAAAAACTGTTTTTT.

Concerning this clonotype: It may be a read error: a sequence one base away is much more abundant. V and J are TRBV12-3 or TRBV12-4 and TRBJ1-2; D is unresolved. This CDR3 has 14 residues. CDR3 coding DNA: TGTGCCAGCAGAGTGGACCGAAGTAACCATGGCTACACCTTC. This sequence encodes CASRVDRSNHGYTF.

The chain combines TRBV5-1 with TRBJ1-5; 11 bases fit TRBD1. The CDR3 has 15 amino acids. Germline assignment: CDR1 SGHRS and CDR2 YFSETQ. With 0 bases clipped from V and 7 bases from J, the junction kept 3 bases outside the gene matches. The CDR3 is CASSLGTGGTQPQHF. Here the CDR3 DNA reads TGCGCCAGCAGCTTGGGGACAGGGGGCACCCAGCCCCAGCATTTT.

CDR3 DNA: TGTGCCAGCAGTGAGGCGGTAGTGGGTGGCTACACCTTC. This encodes CASSEAVVGGYTF. The chain employs TRBV25-1 and TRBJ1-2; no clear D. Trimming removed 3 bases from V and 7 bases from J, with 12 bases in between. This CDR3 comprises 13 residues. The germline gives CDR1 MGHDK, CDR2 SYGVNS.

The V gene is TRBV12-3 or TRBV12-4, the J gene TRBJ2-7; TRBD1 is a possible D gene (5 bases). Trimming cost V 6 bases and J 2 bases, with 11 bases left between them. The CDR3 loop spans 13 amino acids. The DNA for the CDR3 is TGTGCCAGCAGCTCACAGGATACCTACGAGCAGTACTTC. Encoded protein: CASSSQDTYEQYF.

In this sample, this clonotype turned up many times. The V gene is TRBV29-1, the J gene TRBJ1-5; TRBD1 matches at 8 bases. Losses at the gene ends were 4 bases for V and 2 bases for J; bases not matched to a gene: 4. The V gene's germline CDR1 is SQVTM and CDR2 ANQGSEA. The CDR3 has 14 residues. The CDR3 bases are TGCAGCGTTGGCTCGGACAGGGGCAATCAGCCCCAGCATTTT. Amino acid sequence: CSVGSDRGNQPQHF. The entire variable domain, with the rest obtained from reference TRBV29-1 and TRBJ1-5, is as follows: SAVISQKPSRDICQRGTSLTIQCQVDSQVTMMFWYRQQPGQSLTLIATANQGSEATYESGFVIDKFPISRPNLTFSTLTVSNMSPEDSSIYLCSVGSDRGNQPQHFGDGTRLSIL.

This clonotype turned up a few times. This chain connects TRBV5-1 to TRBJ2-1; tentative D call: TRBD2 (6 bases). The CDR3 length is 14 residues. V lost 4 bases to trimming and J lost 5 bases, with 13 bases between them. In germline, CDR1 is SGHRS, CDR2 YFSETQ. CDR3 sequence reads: CASSPPGGNNEQFF. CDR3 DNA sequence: TGCGCCAGCAGCCCCCCTGGAGGGAACAATGAGCAGTTCTTC. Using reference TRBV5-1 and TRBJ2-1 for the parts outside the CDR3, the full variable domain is KAGVTQTPRYLIKTRGQQVTLSCSPISGHRSVSWYQQTPGQGLQFLFEYFSETQRNKGNFPGRFSGRQFSNSRSEMNVSTLELGDSALYLCASSPPGGNNEQFFGPGTRLTVL.

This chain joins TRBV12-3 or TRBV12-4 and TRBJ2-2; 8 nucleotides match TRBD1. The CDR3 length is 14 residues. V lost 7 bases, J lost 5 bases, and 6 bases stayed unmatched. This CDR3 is CASTRDRRTGELFF. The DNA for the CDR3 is TGTGCCAGCACCAGGGACAGGCGGACCGGGGAGCTGTTTTTT.

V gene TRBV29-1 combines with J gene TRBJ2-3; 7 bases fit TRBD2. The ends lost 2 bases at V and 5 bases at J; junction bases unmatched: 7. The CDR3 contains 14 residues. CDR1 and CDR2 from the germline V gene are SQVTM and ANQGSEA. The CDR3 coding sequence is TGCAGCGTTGAAAACAATAGCGGGCAAGATACGCAGTATTTT. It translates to CSVENNSGQDTQYF.

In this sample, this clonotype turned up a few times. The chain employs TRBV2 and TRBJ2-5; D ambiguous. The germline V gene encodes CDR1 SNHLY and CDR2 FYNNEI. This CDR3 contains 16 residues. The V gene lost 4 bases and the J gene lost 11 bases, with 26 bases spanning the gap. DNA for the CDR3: TGTGCCAGCAGTGTAACGTGGGCAGCCTCCTACAATGAGCAGTACTTC. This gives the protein CASSVTWAASYNEQYF.

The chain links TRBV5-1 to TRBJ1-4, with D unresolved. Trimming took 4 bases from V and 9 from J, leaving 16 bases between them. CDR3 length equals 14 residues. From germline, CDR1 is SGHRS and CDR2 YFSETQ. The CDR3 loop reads CASSEGLSAKKLFF. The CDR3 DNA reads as TGCGCCAGCAGCGAGGGCCTGAGTGCAAAAAAACTGTTTTTT.

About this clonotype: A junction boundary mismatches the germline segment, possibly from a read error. CDR3 nucleotide sequence: TGCGCCTGCAGCTCGGAATCCGGGGCCGGCTACACCTTC. It yields the protein CACSSESGAGYTF. This sequence joins TRBV5-1 and TRBJ1-2; D is possibly TRBD1 (5 bases). Germline loops: CDR1 SGHRS, CDR2 YFSETQ. The CDR3 spans 13 residues.

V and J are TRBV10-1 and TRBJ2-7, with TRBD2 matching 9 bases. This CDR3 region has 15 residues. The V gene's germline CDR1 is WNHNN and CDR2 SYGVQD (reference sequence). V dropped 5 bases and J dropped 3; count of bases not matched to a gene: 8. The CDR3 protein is CASSRSSGVDYEQYF. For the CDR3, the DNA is TGCGCCAGCAGTCGATCTAGCGGGGTTGACTACGAGCAGTACTTC.

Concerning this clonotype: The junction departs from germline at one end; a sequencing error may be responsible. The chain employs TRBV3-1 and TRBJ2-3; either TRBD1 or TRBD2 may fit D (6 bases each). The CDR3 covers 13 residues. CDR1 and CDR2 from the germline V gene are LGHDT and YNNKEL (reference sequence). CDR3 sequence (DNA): TGTGTCAGCAGCCATAGGGGGGCGGATACGCAGTATTTT. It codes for CVSSHRGADTQYF.

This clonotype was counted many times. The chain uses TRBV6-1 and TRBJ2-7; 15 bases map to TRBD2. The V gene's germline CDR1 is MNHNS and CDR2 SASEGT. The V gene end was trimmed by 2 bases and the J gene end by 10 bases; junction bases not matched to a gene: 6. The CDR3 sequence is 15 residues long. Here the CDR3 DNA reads TGTGCCAGCAGTGAAAACGGACTAGCGGGAGGGCCTCAGTACTTC. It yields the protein CASSENGLAGGPQYF.

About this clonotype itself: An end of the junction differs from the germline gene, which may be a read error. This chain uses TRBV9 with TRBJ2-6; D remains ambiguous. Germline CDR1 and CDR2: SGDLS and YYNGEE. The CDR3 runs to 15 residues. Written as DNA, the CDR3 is TGTGCCAGCAGCGTAGGGCACTCTGGGACCAACGTCCTGACTTTC. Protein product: CASSVGHSGTNVLTF.

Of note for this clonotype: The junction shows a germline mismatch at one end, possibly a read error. The CDR3 protein is CANSGRGGTVYGYTF. As DNA, the CDR3 is TGTGCCAACAGTGGCCGGGGGGGAACGGTCTATGGCTACACCTTC. V usage is TRBV6-1 and J usage is TRBJ1-2; tentative D call: TRBD1 (5 bases). Per the germline V gene, CDR1 is MNHNS and CDR2 is SASEGT. This CDR3 has 15 residues.

Here the CDR3 reads CASSHQTSGIVTQYF. The CDR3 bases are TGCGCCAGCAGCCACCAGACTAGCGGGATTGTGACCCAGTACTTC. The J gene is TRBJ2-5, the V gene TRBV4-1; TRBD2 aligns across 11 bases. Trimming took 3 bases from V and 7 from J; bases not matched to a gene: 7. CDR1 is MGHRA, CDR2 YSYEKL, per germline. This CDR3 is built from 15 residues.

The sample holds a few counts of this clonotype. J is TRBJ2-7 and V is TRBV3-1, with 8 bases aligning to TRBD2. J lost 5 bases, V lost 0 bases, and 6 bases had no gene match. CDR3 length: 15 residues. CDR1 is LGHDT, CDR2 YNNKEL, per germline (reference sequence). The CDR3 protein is CASSQESGGPHEQYF. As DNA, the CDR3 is TGTGCCAGCAGCCAAGAATCGGGAGGGCCCCACGAGCAGTACTTC.

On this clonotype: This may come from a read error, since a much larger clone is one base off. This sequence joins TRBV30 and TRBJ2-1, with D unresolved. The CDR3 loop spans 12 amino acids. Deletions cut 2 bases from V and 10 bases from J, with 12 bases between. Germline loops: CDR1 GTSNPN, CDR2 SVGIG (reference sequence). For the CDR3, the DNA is TGTGCCTGGAGTACGCGGCGACCGGAGCAGTTCTTC. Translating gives CAWSTRRPEQFF.

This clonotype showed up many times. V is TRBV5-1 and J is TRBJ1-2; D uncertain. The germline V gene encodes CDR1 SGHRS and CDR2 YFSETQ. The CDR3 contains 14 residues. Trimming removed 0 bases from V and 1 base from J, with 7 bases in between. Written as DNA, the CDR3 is TGCGCCAGCAGCTTGGAAGACCGTAACTATGGCTACACCTTC. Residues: CASSLEDRNYGYTF.

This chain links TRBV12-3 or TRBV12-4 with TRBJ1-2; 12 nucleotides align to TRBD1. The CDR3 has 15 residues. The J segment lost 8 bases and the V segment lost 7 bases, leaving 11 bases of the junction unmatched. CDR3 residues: CASISSGGQGAGYTF. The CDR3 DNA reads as TGTGCCAGCATCTCATCAGGGGGACAGGGGGCCGGCTACACCTTC.

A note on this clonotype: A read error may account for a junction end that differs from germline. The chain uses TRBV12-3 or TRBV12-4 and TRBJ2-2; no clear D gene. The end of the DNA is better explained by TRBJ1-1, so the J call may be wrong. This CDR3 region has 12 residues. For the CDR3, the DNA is TGTGGCAGCAGAAACTGGGAGAATGGAGCTTTCTTT. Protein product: CGSRNWENGAFF.

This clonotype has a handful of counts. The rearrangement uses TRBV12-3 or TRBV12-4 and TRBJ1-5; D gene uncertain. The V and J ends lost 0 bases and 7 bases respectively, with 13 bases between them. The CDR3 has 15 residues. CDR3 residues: CASSLARRLGQPQHF. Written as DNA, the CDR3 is TGTGCCAGCAGTTTAGCGCGGCGGCTGGGCCAGCCCCAGCATTTT.

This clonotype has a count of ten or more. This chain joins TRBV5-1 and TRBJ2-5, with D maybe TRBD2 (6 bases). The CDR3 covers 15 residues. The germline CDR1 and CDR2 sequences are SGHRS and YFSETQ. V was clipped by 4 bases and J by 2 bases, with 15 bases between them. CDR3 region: CASSRPGGNQETQYF. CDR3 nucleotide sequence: TGCGCCAGCAGCAGGCCCGGGGGAAATCAAGAGACCCAGTACTTC.

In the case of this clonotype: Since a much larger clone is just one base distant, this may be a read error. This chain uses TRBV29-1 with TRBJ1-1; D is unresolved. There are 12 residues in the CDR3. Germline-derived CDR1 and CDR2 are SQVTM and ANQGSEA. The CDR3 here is CGVRRTNTEAFF. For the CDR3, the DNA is TGCGGCGTTCGACGGACGAACACTGAAGCTTTCTTT.

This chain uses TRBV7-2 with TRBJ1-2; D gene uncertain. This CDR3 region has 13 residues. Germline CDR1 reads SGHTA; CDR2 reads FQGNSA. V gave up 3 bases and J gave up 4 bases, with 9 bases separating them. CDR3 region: CASSFPRGYGYTF. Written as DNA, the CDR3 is TGTGCCAGCAGCTTTCCTCGGGGCTATGGCTACACCTTC.

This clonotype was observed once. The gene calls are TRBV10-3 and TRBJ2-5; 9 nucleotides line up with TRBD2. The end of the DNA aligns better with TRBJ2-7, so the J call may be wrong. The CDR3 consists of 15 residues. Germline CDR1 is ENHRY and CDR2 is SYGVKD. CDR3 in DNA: TGTGCCATCAGTGAATCAGCGGGGGGCCTCTACGAGCAGTACTTC. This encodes CAISESAGGLYEQYF.